Included here is one T cell receptor beta chain sequence, with context. Its antigen is currently unknown. The sample comes from a study of graft-versus-host responses after intestinal transplantation. Study-level information: The transplants performed in recipients were multivisceral, liver-intestinal, or isolated intestinal. Induction using anti-thymocyte globulin, followed by tacrolimus and steroids for two to four years, was given to all recipients.

Study-wide findings and caveats: Marrow from the recipient contained GvH clones, some of which had appeared first in ileum or blood.

The CDR3 consists of 10 residues. Looked up from germline, CDR1 is SQVTM and CDR2 is ANQGSEA. The ends were cut back, 8 bases at V and 12 bases at J, with 14 bases in the middle. This table comes from immunoSEQ multiplex PCR, and its TCRdb copy is limited to in-frame clones, with some not included. The sample consists of 75,000 to 100,000 clones, about 90% of them appearing once. The rearrangement joins TRBV29-1 to TRBJ2-1, with D possibly being TRBD2 (6 bases). This sequence originates from a human donor who received an intestinal transplant. Sequencing was performed on unstimulated CD4+ T cells sorted from spleen or lymph node cells, taken before intestinal transplant. CDR3 sequence reads: CSIYSGGQFF. The CDR3 coding sequence is TGCAGCATATATTCCGGGGGGCAGTTCTTC.